This T cell receptor beta chain was retrieved from a study of shared clonotypes between healthy human individuals (dated by TCRdb to 2019 to 2021). About the study as a whole: Three men and a couple of women, aged 18 to 49 years, made up the cohort. For each donor, CD4 naive and CD4 memory were each given three plates, CD8 naive was given two plates, and CD8 memory was given one plate. To estimate repertoire size and how much clonotype sharing occurs between individuals, the study deeply sequenced the blood TCR repertoires of several healthy adults. To increase sequencing depth and limit assay-specific biases, TCR repertoire library preparation and sequencing were carried out by different laboratories using diverse techniques. Leukapheresis yielded between about 0.94 and 9.5 billion PBMCs per donor. General study outcomes and caveats: Sampling was limited to blood, and TCR repertoires in tissue likely differ from TCR repertoires in blood. Based on pairwise subsampling, the degree of clonotype sharing among donors was expected to be affected by sequencing depth. Naive subsets generally had larger estimated clonotype richness than memory subsets. Higher generation probabilities were observed for clonotypes shared by all four sorted-subset donors than for non-shared clonotypes. The small number of donors limited the genetic and exposure-history diversity represented. When a handful of donors were compared, the shared fraction of clonotypes was roughly 4.8% for naive CD4, 3% to 4% for naive CD8, 2.3% for memory CD4, and 0.4% for memory CD8. Even with the large sequencing depth, rarefaction of the sorted-subset datasets indicated that sequencing was incomplete.

CDR3 length: 12 amino acids, cysteine to phenylalanine. Just the 36-base CDR3 DNA is kept, in frame starting at base 1. The CDR1 and CDR2 encoded by the germline V gene are SGHTA and FQGNSA. Relative to germline, V is missing 5 bases and J is missing 9 bases, with 6 bases of the junction outside any gene match. Using the deep immunoSEQ assay, TCR CDR3 regions were amplified from genomic DNA by multiplex PCR. For each cell subset, the extracted genomic DNA was distributed evenly across all wells of several immunoSEQ 96-well plates, and each plate served as one replicate. For sorted subsets, approximately 190 ng genomic DNA, equal to 25,000 to 35,000 T cell genomes, was loaded into each replicate PCR. Purified libraries were measured with a Qubit 3.0 fluorometer, size-checked on a Bioanalyzer 2100, and measured again with the KAPA Library Quantification kit. A separate single-read 150-cycle Illumina NextSeq 550 flow cell was used to sequence each immunoSEQ 96-well plate. As for the original processing: Because only junctional sequences without quality scores were contained in the immunoSEQ output, filtering matching that applied to full-length reads could not be performed. Sequences were annotated with PyIR, a Python wrapper for IgBLAST v1.9, using IMGT germline references to assign V/J genes and CDR3. Reads with weak V/J assignments (E-value above 1e-6), missing CDR3, stop codons, out-of-frame junctions, or ambiguous translated residues were removed. A V3J clonotype was defined by an identical inferred V gene, J gene, and CDR3 amino acid sequence. Percentage overlap between repertoires was computed as shared unique clonotypes divided by the size of the smaller repertoire. Three approaches were used to assess repertoire richness: RTK rarefaction, the Chao1 estimator, and Recon v2.1 estimates of unobserved clonotypes. Generation probabilities for all TCRbeta clonotypes obtained by the gDNA method from a handful of donors were computed using OLGA. This is the immuneACCESS table as TCRdb keeps it, with only in-frame sequences that have V and J called. A part of the clones is gone; compared with another copy, unresolved V genes explain less than half, and the rest is unexplained. Clonal size and the V and J genes are those of that table, whereas D and trimming came from the DNA. This sample gives about 2 million clones in total; roughly 95% of them show up just once. Approximately 0.13% of the sample belongs to the ten largest clones.

Healthy HIV-negative adults with no recently reported acute infections or vaccinations were included as donors. Only Caucasian adults living in Nashville, Tennessee, USA were represented among the donors. CD4+ T cells were enriched by magnetic negative selection, after which naive cells were positively selected on CD45RA and the negative fraction was taken as the memory subset. After blood collection by leukapheresis, PBMCs were isolated using Ficoll-Histopaque density gradient centrifugation and then cryopreserved in the vapor phase of liquid nitrogen. Analytical flow cytometry was used to check the purity and quantity of every magnetically sorted T cell population. Genomic DNA was isolated from every sorted fraction and measured by UV absorbance on a Nanodrop 2000c. Of note for this clone: The antigen it binds to is not known. No base-level quality is on record; no much larger clone is a single base apart.

Here the chain combines TRBV7-2 and TRBJ2-5; a stretch of 7 junction bases matches TRBD1. This sequence originates from a man younger than 30 in good health. Sequencing was performed on naive CD4+ T cells sorted from blood. The cell subset or site label corresponds to: CD45RA+ positively selected. The sequenced DNA: TGTGCCAGCAGCCCGGACAGGAGATCCCAGTACTTC. It is translated as CASSPDRRSQYF.